These 21 T cell receptor beta chains share one sample of origin, sequenced in a study of beta chain features in type 1 diabetes. The study reverse transcribed the entire isolated RNA, so it sequenced expressed TCRB transcripts. Clones were sequenced by immunoSEQ multiplex PCR, and TCRdb holds only the in-frame ones, with some missing. The data contain around 350,000 clones, roughly 12% of them singletons. The sequenced sample was naive CD4+ T cells from blood. These TCRs come from a man between 18 and 35 years old in good health.

This chain uses TRBV5-1 with TRBJ2-7; 8 bases map to TRBD2. Losses at the gene ends were 0 bases for V and 0 bases for J; bases not matched to a gene: 5. The CDR3 contains 16 residues. Germline V lookup: CDR1 SGHRS, CDR2 YFSETQ. The CDR3 is CASSLGSAGGSYEQYF. The CDR3 nucleotides are TGCGCCAGCAGCTTGGGATCTGCGGGAGGCTCCTACGAGCAGTACTTC.

The V and J genes are TRBV6-4 and TRBJ2-3; TRBD2 matches at 10 bases. The germline gives CDR1 MRHNA, CDR2 SNTAGT. The CDR3 runs to 15 residues. V shed 6 bases and J 1 base; nucleotides not matched to a gene: 4. CDR3 protein: CASRPGTSGTDTQYF. The CDR3 DNA is TGTGCCAGCAGACCCGGGACTAGCGGCACAGATACGCAGTATTTT.

A few counts support this clone. Additional DNA sequences in this sample encode the identical CDR3. This sequence joins TRBV9 and TRBJ2-5; D gene unclear. Germline V gene lookup returns CDR1 SGDLS and CDR2 YYNGEE. V lost 0 bases to trimming and J lost 2 bases, with 8 bases between them. This CDR3 contains 14 residues. CDR3 residues: CASSVGSRQETQYF. The CDR3 bases are TGTGCCAGCAGCGTAGGGTCTAGACAAGAGACCCAGTACTTC.

This chain links TRBV9 with TRBJ1-2; maybe TRBD1 (5 bases). With 1 base removed from V and 0 bases from J, the gap between germline ends came to 16 bases. Germline V gene data show CDR1 as SGDLS and CDR2 as YYNGEE. The CDR3 totals 17 residues. The CDR3 sequence is CASSVRDWKPTNYGYTF. The DNA of the CDR3 is TGTGCCAGCAGCGTAAGGGACTGGAAACCGACTAACTATGGCTACACCTTC. The full variable domain, in which reference TRBV9 and TRBJ1-2 provide the parts outside the CDR3, is DSGVTQTPKHLITATGQRVTLRCSPRSGDLSVYWYQQSLDQGLQFLIQYYNGEERAKGNILERFSAQQFPDLHSELNLSSLELGDSALYFCASSVRDWKPTNYGYTFGSGTRLTVV.

This clone showed up just a few times. This chain joins TRBV7-9 and TRBJ2-7; 8 bases align to TRBD1. CDR1 and CDR2 (germline): SEHNR, FQNEAQ (reference sequence). Trimming cost V 3 bases and J 5 bases; bases outside gene matches: 6. The CDR3 contains 14 residues. The CDR3 is CASSLRQGLDEQYF. CDR3 nucleotide sequence: TGTGCCAGCAGCTTGCGACAGGGGCTTGACGAGCAGTACTTC.

This sequence joins TRBV28 and TRBJ2-1, with 10 bases lining up with TRBD2. In germline, CDR1 is MDHEN, CDR2 SYDVKM. The CDR3 has 16 amino acids. V shed 2 bases and J 8 bases; nucleotides not matched to a gene: 9. CDR3 sequence (DNA): TGTGCCAGCAGTTTACTGGCTAGCGGGAGTTTAGATGAGCAGTTCTTC. Translated, it gives CASSLLASGSLDEQFF.

The chain links TRBV7-8 to TRBJ2-5; TRBD2 aligns across 8 bases. The length of the CDR3 is 16 residues. The V gene end was trimmed by 5 bases and the J gene end by 5 bases; junction bases not matched to a gene: 13. The germline V gene has CDR1 SGHVS and CDR2 FQNEAQ. In DNA form, the CDR3 reads TGTGCCAGCAGCCTCCTGCGGGGGGCGGTCCCGGAGACCCAGTACTTC. Amino acids: CASSLLRGAVPETQYF.

The chain joins TRBV29-1 to TRBJ2-3; D gene ambiguous. The CDR3 loop spans 13 amino acids. V shed 4 bases and J shed 1 base, with 9 bases lying between them. Germline V gene data show CDR1 as SQVTM and CDR2 as ANQGSEA. This CDR3 reads CSVANLGTDTQYF. The CDR3 DNA sequence: TGCAGCGTTGCCAACTTGGGCACAGATACGCAGTATTTT.

This clone came up a few times. The genes are TRBV27 and TRBJ2-7; 7 positions match TRBD1. V was clipped by 4 bases and J by 4 bases; unmatched bases: 4. Germline V CDR1 and CDR2: MNHEY, SMNVEV (reference sequence). CDR3 size: 13 residues. CDR3 DNA: TGTGCCAGCAGTTCGGACAGGTCTTACGAGCAGTACTTC. Translating it yields CASSSDRSYEQYF.

On this clone: The junction does not match germline at one end; this may be a read error. The chain is built from TRBV6-5 and TRBJ2-1, with D unclear. Germline assignment: CDR1 MNHEY and CDR2 SVGAGI. This CDR3 is built from 10 residues. CDR3 protein: CASSYLHPVF. The CDR3 bases are TGTGCCAGCAGTTACTTACACCCAGTCTTC.

The chain combines TRBV6-5 with TRBJ2-1; the D is unclear. Germline CDR1 MNHEY, CDR2 SVGAGI. The CDR3 loop spans 12 amino acids. The V and J ends lost 6 bases and 5 bases respectively, with 8 bases between them. The CDR3: CASRNIHNEQFF. The CDR3 DNA reads TGTGCCAGCAGAAATATTCACAATGAGCAGTTCTTC.

V usage is TRBV18 and J usage is TRBJ1-2; TRBD1 matches at 7 bases. CDR3 length: 13 amino acids. CDR1 and CDR2 (germline): KGHSH, LQKENI. V was clipped by 2 bases and J by 6 bases; unmatched bases: 3. CDR3 loop: CASSPDRANGYTF. CDR3 sequence (DNA): TGTGCCAGCTCACCAGACAGGGCGAATGGCTACACCTTC.

This sequence joins TRBV4-2 and TRBJ1-4; maybe TRBD1 (5 bases). V lost 5 bases, J lost 8 bases, and 15 bases lay in between. The germline CDR1 and CDR2 sequences are LGHNA and YNFKEQ. The CDR3 length is 14 residues. The CDR3 DNA is TGTGCCAGCAGCTCCACAGGCAGTGTGGAAAAACTGTTTTTT. Protein product: CASSSTGSVEKLFF.

The rearrangement uses TRBV10-3 and TRBJ2-3; D is unresolved. Germline CDR1 and CDR2: ENHRY and SYGVKD. The germline V and J ends were trimmed by 6 bases and 2 bases, with 12 bases remaining between them. CDR3 length: 14 amino acids. The CDR3 loop is CAISVSFYTDTQYF. CDR3 DNA: TGTGCCATCAGCGTCTCGTTCTACACAGATACGCAGTATTTT.

This clone showed up just a few times. The J gene is TRBJ2-3, the V gene TRBV10-3; D perhaps matches TRBD2 (6 bases). The length of the CDR3 is 15 residues. Trimming stripped 6 bases from V and 0 bases from J, with 13 bases between. Germline V gives CDR1 ENHRY, CDR2 SYGVKD. The CDR3, as DNA: TGTGCCATCAGCGCCGGGGGAGAAAGCACAGATACGCAGTATTTT. Translation gives CAISAGGESTDTQYF.

A few counts support this clone. The chain carries TRBV6-5 and TRBJ2-1; 8 bases are a match to TRBD1. CDR1 and CDR2 from the germline V gene are MNHEY and SVGAGI. CDR3 length equals 12 residues. Trimming took 10 bases from V and 5 from J; bases not matched to a gene: 4. The CDR3 loop reads CATWTGNNEQFF. In DNA, the CDR3 is TGTGCCACCTGGACAGGGAACAATGAGCAGTTCTTC.

The CDR3, as DNA: TGTGCCAGCAGCGAACAGGGGGCTACAGATACGCAGTATTTT. Translated: CASSEQGATDTQYF. The J gene is TRBJ2-3, the V gene TRBV7-7; 9 bases fit TRBD1. CDR1 is SSHAT, CDR2 FNYEAQ, per germline (reference sequence). This CDR3 spans 14 amino acids. Trimming took 5 bases from V and 3 from J; bases not matched to a gene: 3.

This clone occurred a few times. This rearrangement joins TRBV30 to TRBJ2-1; 8 bases are a match to TRBD1. Trimming cost V 0 bases and J 14 bases; bases outside gene matches: 9. The CDR3 loop spans 13 amino acids. CDR1 and CDR2 (germline): GTSNPN, SVGIG (reference sequence). The CDR3 sequence: CAWSVDVRTGKFF. For the CDR3, the DNA is TGTGCCTGGAGTGTAGACGTAAGGACAGGGAAGTTCTTC.

This chain links TRBV7-9 with TRBJ2-7; 8 positions match TRBD1. The CDR3 runs 14 residues. V trimming: 4 bases; J trimming: 5 bases; junction bases outside the gene matches: 7. Germline-derived CDR1 and CDR2 are SEHNR and FQNEAQ (reference sequence). The DNA of the CDR3 is TGTGCCAGCAGCTCGGACAGGGTAGGGCACGAGCAGTACTTC. This codes for CASSSDRVGHEQYF.

The CDR3 nucleotides read TGTGCCAGCAGCTTAGTTTTCGGGATCGAGACCCAGTACTTC. Protein sequence: CASSLVFGIETQYF. The genes are TRBV7-2 and TRBJ2-5, with a weak D call TRBD2 (5 bases). This CDR3 is built from 14 residues. Germline V gene data show CDR1 as SGHTA and CDR2 as FQGNSA. V was clipped by 1 base and J by 5 bases, with 11 bases between them.

The V gene is TRBV19, the J gene TRBJ2-7; D gene unclear. The CDR3 has 13 residues. Germline V gives CDR1 LNHDA, CDR2 SQIVND (reference sequence). With 6 bases removed from V and 0 bases from J, the gap between germline ends came to 9 bases. CDR3 in DNA: TGTGCCAGTAGCCGGCGGAACTCCTACGAGCAGTACTTC. Translated, it gives CASSRRNSYEQYF.